This record covers a single TCR beta chain. As yet, its antigen is unknown. This sample stems from a study of siplizumab effects on memory and regulatory T cells. Study results and caveats: Naive T cells looked more diverse than memory cells, and they looked like major contributors to the alloresponse.

Germline CDR1 reads MNHEY; CDR2 reads SMNVEV (reference sequence). This CDR3 has 14 residues. The ends lost 2 bases at V and 9 bases at J; junction bases unmatched: 6. Profiled with immunoSEQ multiplex PCR; TCRdb holds only in-frame clones, not every one. The sample has about 56,000 clones; around 98% are singletons. The specimen sequenced was naive CD8+ T cells sorted from blood. The receptor was isolated from a human donor in good health. The chain recombines TRBV27 with TRBJ2-1, with 8 bases fitting TRBD2. CDR3 protein: CASSLAAGVFEQFF. DNA of the CDR3: TGTGCCAGCAGTTTAGCAGCGGGAGTATTTGAGCAGTTCTTC.